This T cell receptor (beta chain) was recovered during a study of T-cell memory formation after mild COVID-19. A single record per CDR3 protein comes from TCRdb applying MiXCR to the 5' RACE reads. The repertoire consists of 200,000 to 250,000 distinct CDR3 sequences, with 27% occurring once and the leading ten covering roughly 11%. Germline CDR1 DFQATT, CDR2 SNEGSKA (reference sequence). The germline V and J ends were trimmed by 0 bases and 2 bases, with 15 bases remaining between them. There are 16 residues in the CDR3. The chain links TRBV20-1 to TRBJ2-3; TRBD1 or TRBD2 may be the D gene (6 bases each). Sequencing was done on a sample of PBMCs or a T cell subset sorted from them (not recorded which). This TCR came from an adult woman who had mild COVID-19 (a few samples of this study predate the infection). Cell type and time point are not known. The CDR3 loop reads CSARDQGRRTTDTQYF. The CDR3 coding sequence is TGCAGTGCTAGAGATCAGGGGAGGCGGACCACAGATACGCAGTATTTT.